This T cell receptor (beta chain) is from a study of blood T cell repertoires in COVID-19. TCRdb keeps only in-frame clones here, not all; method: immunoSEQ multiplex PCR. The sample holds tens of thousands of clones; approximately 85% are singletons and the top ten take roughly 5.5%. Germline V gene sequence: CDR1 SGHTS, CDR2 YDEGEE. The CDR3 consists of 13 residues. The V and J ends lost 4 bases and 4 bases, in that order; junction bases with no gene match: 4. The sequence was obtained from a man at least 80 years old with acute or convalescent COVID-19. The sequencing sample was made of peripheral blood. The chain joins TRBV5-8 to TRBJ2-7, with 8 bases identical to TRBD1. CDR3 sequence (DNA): TGTGCCAGCAGCGCCTGGACAGGGTACGAGCAGTACTTC. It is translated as CASSAWTGYEQYF.